One sample yielded the 20 T cell receptor beta chains listed below, sequenced in a study of control samples from healthy donors and cancer patients. Method: immunoSEQ multiplex PCR; TCRdb's copy keeps in-frame clones and lacks some. The table lists about 130,000 clones, around 93% of them singletons. The sample was blood. Source of these receptors: a woman aged 50 to 65 in good health.

In DNA form, the CDR3 reads TGTGCCAGCAGCCGACCGACAGGAGAAAACACTGAAGCTTTCTTT. This sequence encodes CASSRPTGENTEAFF. This sequence joins TRBV5-4 and TRBJ1-1; tentatively, D is TRBD1 (6 bases). V lost 4 bases and J lost 2, with 15 bases in between. The V gene's germline CDR1 is SGHNT and CDR2 YYREEE (reference sequence). This CDR3 comprises 15 residues.

This rearrangement joins TRBV19 to TRBJ1-2, with D uncertain. Per the germline V gene, CDR1 is LNHDA and CDR2 is SQIVND (reference sequence). This CDR3 is 13 amino acids long. With 3 bases removed from V and 5 bases from J, the gap between germline ends came to 10 bases. Here the CDR3 reads CASSIGAVYGYTF. For the CDR3, the DNA is TGTGCCAGTAGTATTGGAGCAGTTTATGGCTACACCTTC.

The chain joins TRBV5-6 to TRBJ1-3; D remains unclear. V shed 2 bases and J shed 0 bases, with 12 bases lying between them. Looked up from germline, CDR1 is SGHDT and CDR2 is YYEEEE. The CDR3 spans 16 residues. The CDR3 sequence: CASSFRRDRSGNTIYF. As DNA, the CDR3 is TGTGCCAGCAGCTTTCGGAGGGATCGCTCTGGAAACACCATATATTTT.

The gene calls are TRBV6-5 and TRBJ2-2, with 10 bases aligning to TRBD1. In germline, CDR1 is MNHEY, CDR2 SVGAGI. Trimming took 5 bases from V and 7 from J; bases not matched to a gene: 7. The length of the CDR3 is 15 residues. The CDR3 DNA reads as TGTGCCAGCAGTCGAAGGACAGGGGGTAACGGGGAGCTGTTTTTT. Amino acid sequence: CASSRRTGGNGELFF.

The V and J genes are TRBV2 and TRBJ1-2; D is unclear. V gave up 1 base and J gave up 4 bases, with 7 bases separating them. This CDR3 comprises 13 residues. Germline CDR1 reads SNHLY; CDR2 reads FYNNEI. The CDR3 DNA is TGTGCCAGCAGTGAAGATGCCAGCTATGGCTACACCTTC. Translated: CASSEDASYGYTF.

This sequence joins TRBV10-2 and TRBJ2-1; 11 nucleotides match TRBD2. This CDR3 has 15 amino acids. V was pared by 2 bases and J by 10 bases, with 7 bases of the junction left unmatched. The germline V gene encodes CDR1 WSHSY and CDR2 SAAADI. In nucleotides, the CDR3 is TGCGCCAGCAGTGAGAAGCTAGCGGGAGGCAAAGAGCAGTTCTTC. Its translation is CASSEKLAGGKEQFF.

The rearrangement joins TRBV30 to TRBJ1-5; 7 nucleotides match TRBD1. The V segment lost 2 bases and the J segment 6 bases; nucleotides outside the gene matches: 4. The germline gives CDR1 GTSNPN, CDR2 SVGIG (reference sequence). This CDR3 comprises 13 residues. CDR3: CAWSQGGAQPQHF. The CDR3 nucleotides are TGTGCCTGGAGTCAGGGGGGGGCTCAGCCCCAGCATTTT.

The V gene is TRBV12-1, the J gene TRBJ1-2; the tabulated D call, TRBD1, remains unverified against the DNA. TRBV12-1 is assigned pseudogene status. The CDR3 runs 14 residues. CDR3 bases: TGTGCCAGCCAGGATGGACAGAGGAGCTATGGCTACACCTTC. This codes for CASQDGQRSYGYTF.

This chain links TRBV19 with TRBJ1-5, with 7 positions matching TRBD1. Germline loops: CDR1 LNHDA, CDR2 SQIVND (reference sequence). V trimming: 4 bases; J trimming: 2 bases; junction bases outside the gene matches: 5. The CDR3 runs to 15 residues. The CDR3: CASSTTGWGNQPQHF. CDR3 DNA: TGTGCCAGTAGTACGACAGGGTGGGGCAATCAGCCCCAGCATTTT.

Turning to this clone: The identical CDR3 is also encoded by other nucleotide sequences in the sample. This rearrangement joins TRBV19 to TRBJ2-2; the D is unclear. The CDR3 has 13 residues. Germline V gene sequence: CDR1 LNHDA, CDR2 SQIVND (reference sequence). Between the trimmed V and J ends, which lost 1 base and 5 bases, there was a span of 5 bases. DNA for the CDR3: TGTGCCAGTAGTATAGTTGGGACCGGGGAGCTGTTTTTT. It specifies CASSIVGTGELFF. Full variable domain (rest looked up from reference TRBV19 and TRBJ2-2): DGGITQSPKYLFRKEGQNVTLSCEQNLNHDAMYWYRQDPGQGLRLIYYSQIVNDFQKGDIAEGYSVSREKKESFPLTVTSAQKNPTAFYLCASSIVGTGELFFGEGSRLTVL.

J is TRBJ1-6 and V is TRBV7-9; D possibly corresponds to TRBD1 (5 bases). Germline CDR1 reads SEHNR; CDR2 reads FQNEAQ (reference sequence). Trimming removed 3 bases from V and 7 bases from J, with 10 bases in between. The CDR3 runs to 14 residues. Here the CDR3 reads CASSLDTPNSPLHF. The CDR3 DNA sequence: TGTGCCAGCAGCTTGGACACCCCAAATTCACCCCTCCACTTT.

The genes are TRBV20-1 and TRBJ1-2, with 9 bases that match TRBD1. The V gene's germline CDR1 is DFQATT and CDR2 SNEGSKA (reference sequence). V shed 3 bases and J 8 bases; nucleotides not matched to a gene: 7. There are 13 residues in the CDR3. DNA for the CDR3: TGCAGTGCTAGTCCACAGGGGGCTCGCGGCTACACCTTC. It translates to CSASPQGARGYTF.

The chain uses TRBV28 and TRBJ1-5; 10 bases line up with TRBD1. V lost 4 bases and J lost 2; bases outside the gene matches: 17. Germline lookup yields CDR1 MDHEN and CDR2 SYDVKM. This CDR3 is built from 20 residues. DNA for the CDR3: TGTGCCAGCAGTTCACCATGGGACAGGGGTGTAAGAATGGGCAATCAGCCCCAGCATTTT. It encodes CASSSPWDRGVRMGNQPQHF.

The rearrangement joins TRBV24-1 to TRBJ2-2; D uncertain. There are 15 residues in the CDR3. Per the germline V gene, CDR1 is KGHDR and CDR2 is SFDVKD. Trimming left V 3 bases short and J 6 bases short, with 13 bases between. As DNA, the CDR3 is TGTGCCACCAGTGATCCTCAGCGTACGTCCGGGGAGCTGTTTTTT. Its translation is CATSDPQRTSGELFF.

The chain employs TRBV21-1 and TRBJ2-7; the D call in the table, TRBD1, was not verified against the DNA. TRBV21-1 is given as a pseudogene. The CDR3 totals 15 residues. The CDR3 DNA reads as TGTGCCAGCAGCCAAGGACAGGGTATATTCCACGAGCAGTACTTC. Translated: CASSQGQGIFHEQYF.

The rearrangement joins TRBV7-9 to TRBJ2-7; possibly TRBD2 for D (6 bases). CDR3 length: 15 residues. The germline V and J ends were trimmed by 3 bases and 7 bases, with 19 bases remaining between them. The germline V gene encodes CDR1 SEHNR and CDR2 FQNEAQ (reference sequence). In DNA form, the CDR3 reads TGTGCCAGCAGCTTGAGGGACTTGGCCCCCGGGGAGCAGTACTTC. This translates into CASSLRDLAPGEQYF.

J is TRBJ1-2 and V is TRBV19; D call uncertain. Per germline, CDR1 LNHDA and CDR2 SQIVND (reference sequence). There are 13 residues in the CDR3. The V and J ends lost 1 base and 4 bases respectively, with 7 bases between them. CDR3 DNA: TGTGCCAGTAGTATAGGCGGGATCTATGGCTACACCTTC. Its translation: CASSIGGIYGYTF.

This clone occurred once. This chain joins TRBV7-2 and TRBJ1-5, with 7 nucleotides matching TRBD1. The CDR3 has 15 residues. The germline CDR1 and CDR2 sequences are SGHTA and FQGNSA. After removal of 5 bases from V and 11 bases from J, the junction contained 15 bases not matched to a gene. This chain's CDR3 is CASSRRTGPLEAQHF. The CDR3 bases are TGTGCCAGCAGCCGTCGGACAGGTCCATTAGAAGCCCAGCATTTT.

This chain links TRBV9 with TRBJ2-7; 7 nucleotides match TRBD1. Trimming at V came to 4 bases and at J to 2 bases, leaving 6 bases not matched to a gene. CDR3 length equals 14 residues. The germline CDR1 and CDR2 sequences are SGDLS and YYNGEE. The CDR3 DNA sequence: TGTGCCAGCAGCCCCGGGACAGTACCCTACGAGCAGTACTTC. It encodes CASSPGTVPYEQYF.

This rearrangement joins TRBV6-6 to TRBJ1-3; D not resolved. Trimming stripped 5 bases from V and 0 bases from J, with 14 bases between. The CDR3 is 16 amino acids. CDR1 MNHNY and CDR2 SVGAGI come from the germline V gene (reference sequence). CDR3 sequence: CASSPQDRISGNTIYF. The CDR3 coding sequence is TGTGCCAGCAGTCCCCAAGACCGGATCTCTGGAAACACCATATATTTT.